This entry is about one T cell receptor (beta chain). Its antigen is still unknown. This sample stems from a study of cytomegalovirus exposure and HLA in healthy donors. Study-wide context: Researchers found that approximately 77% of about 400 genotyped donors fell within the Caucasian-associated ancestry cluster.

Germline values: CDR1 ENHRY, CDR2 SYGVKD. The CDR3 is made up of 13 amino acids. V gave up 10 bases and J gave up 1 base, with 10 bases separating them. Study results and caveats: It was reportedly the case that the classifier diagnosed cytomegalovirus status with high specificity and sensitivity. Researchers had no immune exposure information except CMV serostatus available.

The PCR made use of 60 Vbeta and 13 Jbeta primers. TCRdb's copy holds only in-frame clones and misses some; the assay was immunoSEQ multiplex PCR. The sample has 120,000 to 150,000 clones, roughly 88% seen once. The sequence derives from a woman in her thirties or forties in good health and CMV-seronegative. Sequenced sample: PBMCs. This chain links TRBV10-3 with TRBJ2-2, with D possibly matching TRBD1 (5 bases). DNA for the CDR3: TGTGCCAGCTTACAGGTGAACACCGGGGAGCTGTTTTTT. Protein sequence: CASLQVNTGELFF.